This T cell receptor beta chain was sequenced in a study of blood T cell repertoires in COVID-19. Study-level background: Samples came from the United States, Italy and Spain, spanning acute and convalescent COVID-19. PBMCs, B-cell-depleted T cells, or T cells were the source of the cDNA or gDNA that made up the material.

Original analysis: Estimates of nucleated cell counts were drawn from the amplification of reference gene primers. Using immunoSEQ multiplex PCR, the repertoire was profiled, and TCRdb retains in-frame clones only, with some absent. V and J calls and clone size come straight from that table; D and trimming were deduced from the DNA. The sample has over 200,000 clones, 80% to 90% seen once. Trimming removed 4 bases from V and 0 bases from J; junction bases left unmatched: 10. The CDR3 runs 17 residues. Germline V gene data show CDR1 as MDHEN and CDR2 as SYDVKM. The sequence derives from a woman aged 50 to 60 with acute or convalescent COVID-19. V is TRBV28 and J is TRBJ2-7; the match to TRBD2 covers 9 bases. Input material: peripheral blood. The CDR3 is CASSWTSATLSSYEQYF. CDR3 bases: TGTGCCAGCAGTTGGACTAGCGCAACACTCAGCTCCTACGAGCAGTACTTC. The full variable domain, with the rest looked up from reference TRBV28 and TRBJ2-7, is DVKVTQSSRYLVKRTGEKVFLECVQDMDHENMFWYRQDPGLGLRLIYFSYDVKMKEKGDIPEGYSVSREKKERFSLILESASTNQTSMYLCASSWTSATLSSYEQYFGPGTRLTVT.